This T cell receptor (beta chain) appears in the sequencing data of a study of beta chain features in type 1 diabetes. Study summary: All of the samples together had 107,917,701 sorted cells examined. The study, taken as a whole, reports: Equally in patients and controls, shorter templates might have been favored by PCR. All four CD4+ subsets of Type 1 diabetes patients contained TCRB CDR3s that were moderately but significantly shorter.

The table lists this clone with a few counts. Its cognate antigen is unknown. Expressed TCRB transcripts were sequenced, since all the RNA that had been isolated was reverse transcribed. The data were produced by immunoSEQ multiplex PCR, yet TCRdb's version contains in-frame clones alone and is incomplete. The sample has 250,000 or so clones; 20% are singletons. The CDR3 contains 15 residues. The ends lost 0 bases at V and 3 bases at J; junction bases unmatched: 4. The germline V gene encodes CDR1 LGHNA and CDR2 YSLEER. This TCR came from a woman aged 40 to 50 with type 1 diabetes. Sequenced sample: naive CD4+ T cells from blood. The V gene is TRBV4-3, the J gene TRBJ2-7; 8 positions agree with TRBD2. The chain's CDR3 is CASSQDTSGGYEQYF. The DNA of the CDR3 is TGCGCCAGCAGCCAAGATACGAGCGGGGGCTACGAGCAGTACTTC.